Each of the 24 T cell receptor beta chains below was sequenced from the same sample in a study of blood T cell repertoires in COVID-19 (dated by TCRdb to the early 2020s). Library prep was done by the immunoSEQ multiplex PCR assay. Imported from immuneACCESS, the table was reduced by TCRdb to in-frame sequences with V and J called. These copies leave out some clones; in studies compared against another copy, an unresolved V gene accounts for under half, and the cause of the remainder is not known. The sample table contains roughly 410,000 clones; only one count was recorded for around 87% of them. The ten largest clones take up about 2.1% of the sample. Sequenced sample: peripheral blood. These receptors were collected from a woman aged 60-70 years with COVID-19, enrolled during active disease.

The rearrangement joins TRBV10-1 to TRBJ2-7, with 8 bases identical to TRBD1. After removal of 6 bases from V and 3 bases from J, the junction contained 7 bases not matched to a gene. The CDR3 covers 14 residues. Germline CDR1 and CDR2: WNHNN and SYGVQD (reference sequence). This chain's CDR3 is CASRIDRGGYEQYF. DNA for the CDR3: TGCGCCAGCAGGATCGACAGGGGCGGCTACGAGCAGTACTTC.

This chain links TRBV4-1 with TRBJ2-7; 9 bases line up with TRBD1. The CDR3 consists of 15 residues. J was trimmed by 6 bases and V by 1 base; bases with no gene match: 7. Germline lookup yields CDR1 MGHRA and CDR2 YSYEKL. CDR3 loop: CASSQADRGFGEQYF. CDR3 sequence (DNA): TGCGCCAGCAGCCAAGCGGACAGGGGTTTCGGCGAGCAGTACTTC.

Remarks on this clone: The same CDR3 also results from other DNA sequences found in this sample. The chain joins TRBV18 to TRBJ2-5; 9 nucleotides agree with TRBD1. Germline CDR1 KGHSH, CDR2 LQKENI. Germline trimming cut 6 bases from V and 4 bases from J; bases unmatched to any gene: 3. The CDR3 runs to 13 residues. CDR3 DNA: TGTGCCAGCTCCCTGGGACAGGGAGAGACCCAGTACTTC. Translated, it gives CASSLGQGETQYF.

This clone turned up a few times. The CDR3 is CASSSQGAGTDTQYF. CDR3 in DNA: TGTGCCAGCAGCTCACAGGGGGCCGGCACAGATACGCAGTATTTT. This chain links TRBV7-3 with TRBJ2-3; 9 bases line up with TRBD1. The CDR3 spans 15 residues. The V and J ends lost 4 bases and 1 base, in that order; junction bases with no gene match: 3. Germline loops: CDR1 SGHTA, CDR2 FQGTGA.

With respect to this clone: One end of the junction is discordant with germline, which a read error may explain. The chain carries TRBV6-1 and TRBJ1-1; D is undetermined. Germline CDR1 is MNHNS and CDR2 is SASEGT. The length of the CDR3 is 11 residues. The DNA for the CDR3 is TGTGCCAGCAGTGACGGCACTAAAGCTTTCTTT. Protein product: CASSDGTKAFF.

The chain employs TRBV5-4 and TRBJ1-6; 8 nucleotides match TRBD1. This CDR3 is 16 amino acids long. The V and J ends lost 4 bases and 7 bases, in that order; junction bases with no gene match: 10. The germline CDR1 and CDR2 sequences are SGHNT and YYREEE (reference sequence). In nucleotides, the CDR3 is TGTGCCAGCAGCCTCGCCCGGACAGGGAGAAATTCACCCCTCCACTTT. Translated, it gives CASSLARTGRNSPLHF.

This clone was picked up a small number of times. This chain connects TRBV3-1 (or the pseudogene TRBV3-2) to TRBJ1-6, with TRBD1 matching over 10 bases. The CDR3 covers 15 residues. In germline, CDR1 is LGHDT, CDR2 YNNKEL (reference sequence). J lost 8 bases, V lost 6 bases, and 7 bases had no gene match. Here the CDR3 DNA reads TGTGCCAGCAGACTCGGACAGGGGGATTATTCACCCCTCCACTTT. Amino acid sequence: CASRLGQGDYSPLHF.

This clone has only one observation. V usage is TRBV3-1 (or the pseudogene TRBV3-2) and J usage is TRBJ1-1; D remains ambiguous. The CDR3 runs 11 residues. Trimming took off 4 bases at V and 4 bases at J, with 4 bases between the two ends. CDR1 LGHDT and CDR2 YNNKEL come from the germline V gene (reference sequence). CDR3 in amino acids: CASSRGTEAFF. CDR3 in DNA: TGTGCCAGCAGCCGAGGCACTGAAGCTTTCTTT.

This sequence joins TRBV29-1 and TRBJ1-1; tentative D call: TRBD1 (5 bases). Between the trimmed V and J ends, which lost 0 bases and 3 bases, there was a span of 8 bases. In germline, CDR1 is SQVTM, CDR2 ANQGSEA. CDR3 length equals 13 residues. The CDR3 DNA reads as TGCAGCGTTGAAGAAGGGGATCACACTGAAGCTTTCTTT. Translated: CSVEEGDHTEAFF.

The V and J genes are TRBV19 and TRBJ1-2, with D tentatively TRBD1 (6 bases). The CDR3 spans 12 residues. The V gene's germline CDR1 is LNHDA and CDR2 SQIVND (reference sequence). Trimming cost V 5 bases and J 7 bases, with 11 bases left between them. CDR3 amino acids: CASSQGRGGYTF. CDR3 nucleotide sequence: TGTGCCAGTAGTCAGGGGCGCGGTGGCTACACCTTC. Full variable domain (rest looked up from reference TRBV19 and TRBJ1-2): DGGITQSPKYLFRKEGQNVTLSCEQNLNHDAMYWYRQDPGQGLRLIYYSQIVNDFQKGDIAEGYSVSREKKESFPLTVTSAQKNPTAFYLCASSQGRGGYTFGSGTRLTVV.

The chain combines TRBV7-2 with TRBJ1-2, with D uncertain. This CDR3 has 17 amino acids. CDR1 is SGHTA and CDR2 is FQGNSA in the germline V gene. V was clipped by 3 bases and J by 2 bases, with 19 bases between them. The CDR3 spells CASSLVAVRLRNYGYTF. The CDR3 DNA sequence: TGTGCCAGCAGCTTGGTAGCGGTCCGACTTAGAAACTATGGCTACACCTTC.

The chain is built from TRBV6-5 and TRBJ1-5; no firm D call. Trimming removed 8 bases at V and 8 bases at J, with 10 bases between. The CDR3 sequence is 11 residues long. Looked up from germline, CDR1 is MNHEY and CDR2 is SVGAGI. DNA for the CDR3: TGTGCCAGCGGCTCTCGGGAGCCCCAGCATTTT. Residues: CASGSREPQHF.

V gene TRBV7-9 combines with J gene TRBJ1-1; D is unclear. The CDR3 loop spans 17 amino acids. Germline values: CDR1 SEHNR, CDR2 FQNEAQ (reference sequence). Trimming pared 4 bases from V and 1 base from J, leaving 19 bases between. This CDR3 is CASSSPKRGPANTEAFF. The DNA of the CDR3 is TGTGCCAGCAGCTCCCCGAAACGCGGCCCGGCGAACACTGAAGCTTTCTTT. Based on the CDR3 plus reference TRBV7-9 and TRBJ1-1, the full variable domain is DTGVSQNPRHKITKRGQNVTFRCDPISEHNRLYWYRQTLGQGPEFLTYFQNEAQLEKSRLLSDRFSAERPKGSFSTLEIQRTEQGDSAMYLCASSSPKRGPANTEAFFGQGTRLTVV.

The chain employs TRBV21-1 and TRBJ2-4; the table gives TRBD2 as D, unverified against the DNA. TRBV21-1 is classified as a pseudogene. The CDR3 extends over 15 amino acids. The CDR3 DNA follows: TGTGCCAGCAGCAAAGGAGGGCAGGCCAAAAACATTCAGTACTTC. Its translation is CASSKGGQAKNIQYF.

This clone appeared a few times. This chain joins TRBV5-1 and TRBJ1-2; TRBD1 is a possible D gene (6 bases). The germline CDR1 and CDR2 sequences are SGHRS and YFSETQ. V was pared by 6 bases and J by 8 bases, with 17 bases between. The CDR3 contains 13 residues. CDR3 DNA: TGCGCCAGCACGCCACAGGGCCCCGCGGGCTACACCTTC. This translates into CASTPQGPAGYTF.

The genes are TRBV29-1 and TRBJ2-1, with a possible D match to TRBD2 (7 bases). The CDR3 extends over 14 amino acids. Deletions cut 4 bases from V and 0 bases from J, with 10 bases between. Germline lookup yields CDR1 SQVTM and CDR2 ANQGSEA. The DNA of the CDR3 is TGCAGCGTTGGGGGGGGCGGCTCCTACAATGAGCAGTTCTTC. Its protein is CSVGGGGSYNEQFF.

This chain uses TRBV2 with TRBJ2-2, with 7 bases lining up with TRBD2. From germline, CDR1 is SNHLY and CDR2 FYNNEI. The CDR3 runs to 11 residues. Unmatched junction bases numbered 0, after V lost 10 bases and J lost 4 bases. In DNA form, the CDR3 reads TGTGCCACGGGGGGCACCGGGGAGCTGTTTTTT. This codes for CATGGTGELFF.

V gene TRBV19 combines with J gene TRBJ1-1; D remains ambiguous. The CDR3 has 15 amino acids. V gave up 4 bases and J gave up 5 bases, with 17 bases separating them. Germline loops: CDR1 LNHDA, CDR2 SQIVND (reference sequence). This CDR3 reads CASSTQGRSKTEAFF. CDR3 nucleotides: TGTGCCAGTAGTACCCAAGGTCGGAGTAAGACTGAAGCTTTCTTT.

In nucleotides, the CDR3 is TGTGCCAGCAGCCAGATGCTTATGACAGGGTATAGCACAGATACGCAGTATTTT. Translation: CASSQMLMTGYSTDTQYF. The J gene is TRBJ2-3, the V gene TRBV4-2, with 7 bases fitting TRBD1. The V and J ends lost 3 bases and 0 bases, in that order; junction bases with no gene match: 12. The germline V gene encodes CDR1 LGHNA and CDR2 YNFKEQ. This CDR3 has 18 residues.

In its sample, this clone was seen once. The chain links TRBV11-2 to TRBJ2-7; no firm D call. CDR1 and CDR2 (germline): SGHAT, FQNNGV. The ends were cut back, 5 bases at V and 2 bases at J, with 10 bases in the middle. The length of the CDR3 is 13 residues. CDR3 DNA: TGTGCCAGCAGCGCTGCAAACACCTACGAGCAGTACTTC. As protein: CASSAANTYEQYF.

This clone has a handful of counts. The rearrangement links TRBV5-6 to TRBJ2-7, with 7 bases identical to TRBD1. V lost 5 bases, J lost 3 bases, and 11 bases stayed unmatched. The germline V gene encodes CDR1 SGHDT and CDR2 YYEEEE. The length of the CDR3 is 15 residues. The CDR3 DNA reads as TGTGCCAGCAGTTTGACGGGACAGACCCTCTACGAGCAGTACTTC. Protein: CASSLTGQTLYEQYF.

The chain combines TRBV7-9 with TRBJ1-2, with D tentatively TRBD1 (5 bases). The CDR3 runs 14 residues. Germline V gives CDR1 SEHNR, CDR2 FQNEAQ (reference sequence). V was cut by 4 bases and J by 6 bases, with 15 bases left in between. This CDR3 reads CASSSTTGVHGYTF. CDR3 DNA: TGTGCCAGCAGCTCAACGACGGGGGTCCATGGCTACACCTTC.

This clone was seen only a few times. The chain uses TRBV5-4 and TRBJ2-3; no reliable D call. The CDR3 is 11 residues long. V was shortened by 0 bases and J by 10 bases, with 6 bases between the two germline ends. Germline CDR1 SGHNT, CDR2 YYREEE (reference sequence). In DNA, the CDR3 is TGTGCCAGCAGCTTGGACCGAGCGCAGTATTTT. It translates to CASSLDRAQYF.

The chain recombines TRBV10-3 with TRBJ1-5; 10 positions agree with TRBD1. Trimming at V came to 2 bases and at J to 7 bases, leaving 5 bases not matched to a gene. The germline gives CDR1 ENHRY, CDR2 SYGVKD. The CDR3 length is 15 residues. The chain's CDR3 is CAISEGTGARQPQHF. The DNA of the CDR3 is TGTGCCATCAGTGAGGGGACAGGGGCACGACAGCCCCAGCATTTT.